This TCR beta chain was documented in a study of cytomegalovirus exposure and HLA in healthy donors. Nominally healthy donors were sampled, though unrecorded immune exposures were likely. Vbeta (60) and Jbeta (13) primers were used in the PCR. The table came from immunoSEQ multiplex PCR; TCRdb's copy has only in-frame clones and leaves some out. The table for this sample gives 200,000 to 250,000 clones. V was shortened by 6 bases and J by 6 bases, with 11 bases between the two germline ends. The CDR3 sequence is 13 residues long. The germline gives CDR1 KGHSH, CDR2 LQKENI. J is TRBJ1-4 and V is TRBV18, with a possible D match to TRBD1 (5 bases). This sequence originates from a girl aged 2 to 9 in good health and CMV-seropositive. What was sequenced was PBMCs. The CDR3 spells CASSSGGYEKLFF. Written as DNA, the CDR3 is TGTGCCAGCTCTTCCGGGGGTTATGAAAAACTGTTTTTT.